Listed below are T cell receptor beta chains from one sample, sequenced in a study of blood T cell repertoires in COVID-19. Sequencing was performed with immunoSEQ multiplex PCR; in TCRdb, only in-frame clones are kept and a portion is missing. The repertoire consists of approximately 190,000 clones, with roughly 89% occurring once and the leading ten covering under 4%. The sample taken for sequencing was PBMCs or T cells enriched from blood (not recorded which). The receptors stem from a woman aged 25 to 39 who had been exposed to COVID-19. Both conserved end residues are part of each CDR3. The D gene is left open where the match is weak. Only some rows state a clone size, as once, few, many or a class for expanded clones.

D gene: TRBD2; V gene: TRBV3-1/TRBV3-2; clone size: NA; J gene: TRBJ2-3; CDR3 protein: CASSQDRASGFTDTQYF; CDR3 DNA: TGTGCCAGCAGCCAAGATCGCGCTAGCGGTTTCACAGATACGCAGTATTTT
D gene: NA; V gene: TRBV19; clone size: NA; J gene: TRBJ1-5; CDR3 protein: CASSMVGGSSNQPQHF; CDR3 DNA: TGTGCCAGTAGTATGGTGGGAGGGAGTAGCAATCAGCCCCAGCATTTT
D gene: NA; V gene: TRBV5-6; clone size: NA; J gene: TRBJ1-5; CDR3 protein: CASSSGGQPQHF; CDR3 DNA: TGTGCCAGCAGCTCGGGGGGTCAGCCCCAGCATTTT
D gene: TRBD1; V gene: TRBV18; clone size: few; J gene: TRBJ1-2; CDR3 protein: CASSQGTGNGYTF; CDR3 DNA: TGTGCCAGCTCACAGGGGACAGGAAATGGCTACACCTTC
D gene: TRBD2; V gene: TRBV3-1/TRBV3-2; clone size: NA; J gene: TRBJ2-3; CDR3 protein: CASSQMQWTSGGTSTDTQYF; CDR3 DNA: TGTGCCAGCAGCCAGATGCAATGGACTAGCGGGGGGACTAGCACAGATACGCAGTATTTT
D gene: TRBD1; V gene: TRBV2; clone size: NA; J gene: TRBJ1-2; CDR3 protein: CASGPTGGSGYTF; CDR3 DNA: TGTGCCAGCGGACCGACAGGGGGCAGCGGCTACACCTTC
D gene: TRBD1; V gene: TRBV10-2; clone size: NA; J gene: TRBJ1-1; CDR3 protein: CASSSGTGLGNTEAFF; CDR3 DNA: TGCGCCAGCAGTTCCGGGACAGGGCTGGGAAACACTGAAGCTTTCTTT
D gene: NA; V gene: TRBV2; clone size: NA; J gene: TRBJ1-2; CDR3 protein: CASILGGGSGYTF; CDR3 DNA: TGTGCCAGCATCCTCGGGGGAGGAAGTGGCTACACCTTC
D gene: TRBD1; V gene: TRBV18; clone size: NA; J gene: TRBJ2-2; CDR3 protein: CASSVSATGSSGGELFF; CDR3 DNA: TGTGCCAGCTCAGTATCAGCGACAGGGTCCTCCGGCGGGGAGCTGTTTTTT
D gene: TRBD1; V gene: TRBV9; clone size: NA; J gene: TRBJ1-1; CDR3 protein: CASSARDRGDLEAFF; CDR3 DNA: TGTGCCAGCAGCGCCCGGGACAGGGGGGACCTTGAAGCTTTCTTT
D gene: NA; V gene: TRBV9; clone size: NA; J gene: TRBJ2-2; CDR3 protein: CASSVIGQGSTGELFF; CDR3 DNA: TGTGCCAGCAGCGTAATAGGGCAGGGCAGCACCGGGGAGCTGTTTTTT
D gene: TRBD1; V gene: TRBV24-1; clone size: NA; J gene: TRBJ1-2; CDR3 protein: CATSDGQGTNGYTF; CDR3 DNA: TGTGCCACCAGTGACGGACAGGGAACGAATGGCTACACCTTC
D gene: TRBD1; V gene: TRBV5-1; clone size: NA; J gene: TRBJ1-5; CDR3 protein: CASSLTGEVGNQPQHF; CDR3 DNA: TGCGCCAGCAGCTTGACAGGGGAGGTAGGCAATCAGCCCCAGCATTTT
D gene: NA; V gene: TRBV10-2; clone size: NA; J gene: TRBJ1-6; CDR3 protein: CASSREYYNSPLHF; CDR3 DNA: TGCGCCAGCAGTCGGGAATACTATAATTCACCCCTCCACTTT
D gene: NA; V gene: TRBV5-1; clone size: NA; J gene: TRBJ2-1; CDR3 protein: CASSPDSSYNEQFF; CDR3 DNA: TGCGCCAGCAGCCCGGACAGCTCCTACAATGAGCAGTTCTTC
D gene: NA; V gene: TRBV19; clone size: NA; J gene: TRBJ1-1; CDR3 protein: CASSVQGGGAEAFF; CDR3 DNA: TGTGCCAGTAGTGTACAGGGTGGAGGCGCTGAAGCTTTCTTT
D gene: TRBD1; V gene: TRBV6-2/TRBV6-3; clone size: NA; J gene: TRBJ1-5; CDR3 protein: CASSYQGVGQPQHF; CDR3 DNA: TGTGCCAGCAGTTACCAGGGGGTAGGGCAGCCCCAGCATTTT
D gene: TRBD1; V gene: TRBV4-1; clone size: NA; J gene: TRBJ2-7; CDR3 protein: CASSQVGQPYEQYF; CDR3 DNA: TGCGCCAGCAGCCAAGTGGGACAGCCTTACGAGCAGTACTTC
D gene: NA; V gene: TRBV2; clone size: NA; J gene: TRBJ1-4; CDR3 protein: CASSETKKLFF; CDR3 DNA: TGTGCCAGCAGTGAAACTAAAAAACTGTTTTTT
D gene: NA; V gene: TRBV27; clone size: NA; J gene: TRBJ1-4; CDR3 protein: CASSSTGRLWEKLFF; CDR3 DNA: TGTGCCAGCAGTTCGACAGGAAGGCTGTGGGAAAAACTGTTTTTT
D gene: NA; V gene: TRBV29-1; clone size: NA; J gene: TRBJ2-5; CDR3 protein: CSARGRTPETQYF; CDR3 DNA: TGCAGCGCGAGGGGCCGGACCCCAGAGACCCAGTACTTC
D gene: NA; V gene: TRBV5-1; clone size: NA; J gene: TRBJ2-7; CDR3 protein: CASSLEGDNPYF; CDR3 DNA: TGCGCCAGCAGCTTGGAGGGGGACAACCCGTACTTC
D gene: TRBD1; V gene: TRBV3-1/TRBV3-2; clone size: NA; J gene: TRBJ1-2; CDR3 protein: CASSLPTGGADGYTF; CDR3 DNA: TGTGCCAGCAGCTTACCCACAGGGGGCGCCGATGGCTACACCTTC
D gene: NA; V gene: TRBV2; clone size: NA; J gene: TRBJ2-7; CDR3 protein: CASLHGIAYEQYF; CDR3 DNA: TGTGCCAGCCTACACGGGATTGCCTACGAGCAGTACTTC
D gene: NA; V gene: TRBV7-2; clone size: once; J gene: TRBJ1-6; CDR3 protein: CASSLQLSNSPLHF; CDR3 DNA: TGTGCCAGCAGCTTACAGTTATCTAATTCACCCCTCCACTTT
D gene: TRBD1; V gene: TRBV5-4; clone size: NA; J gene: TRBJ2-3; CDR3 protein: CASRPGQGRTDTQYF; CDR3 DNA: TGTGCCAGCAGGCCGGGACAGGGAAGGACAGATACGCAGTATTTT
D gene: NA; V gene: TRBV14; clone size: once; J gene: TRBJ1-2; CDR3 protein: CASSQQGNYGYTF; CDR3 DNA: TGTGCCAGCAGCCAACAGGGTAACTATGGCTACACCTTC
D gene: NA; V gene: TRBV3-1/TRBV3-2; clone size: once; J gene: TRBJ1-4; CDR3 protein: CASSLVPQHRRNEKLFF; CDR3 DNA: TGTGCCAGCAGCCTCGTCCCCCAACACCGCCGTAATGAAAAACTGTTTTTT